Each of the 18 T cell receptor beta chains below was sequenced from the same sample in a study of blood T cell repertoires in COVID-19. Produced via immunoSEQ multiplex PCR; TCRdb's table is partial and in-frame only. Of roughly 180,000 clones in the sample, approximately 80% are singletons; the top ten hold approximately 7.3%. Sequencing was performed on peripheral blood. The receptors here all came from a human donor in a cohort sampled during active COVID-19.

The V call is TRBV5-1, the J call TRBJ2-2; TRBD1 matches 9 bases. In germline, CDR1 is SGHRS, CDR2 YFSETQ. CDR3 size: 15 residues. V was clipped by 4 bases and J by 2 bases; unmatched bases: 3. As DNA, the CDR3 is TGCGCCAGCAGCACAGGGGGCCTTAACACCGGGGAGCTGTTTTTT. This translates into CASSTGGLNTGELFF.

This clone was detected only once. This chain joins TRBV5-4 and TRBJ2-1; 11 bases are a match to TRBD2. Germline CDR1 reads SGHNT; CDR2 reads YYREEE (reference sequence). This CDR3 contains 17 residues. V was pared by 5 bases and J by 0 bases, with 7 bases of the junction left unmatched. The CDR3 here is CASSRVSGGVSYNEQFF. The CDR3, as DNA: TGTGCCAGCAGTAGAGTTAGCGGGGGGGTCTCCTACAATGAGCAGTTCTTC.

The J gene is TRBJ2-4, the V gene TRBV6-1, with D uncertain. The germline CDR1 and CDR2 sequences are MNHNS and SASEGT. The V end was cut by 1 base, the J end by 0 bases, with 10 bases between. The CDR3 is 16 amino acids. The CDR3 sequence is CASSEVYSLAKNIQYF. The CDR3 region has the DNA TGTGCCAGCAGTGAAGTTTACAGCCTAGCCAAAAACATTCAGTACTTC.

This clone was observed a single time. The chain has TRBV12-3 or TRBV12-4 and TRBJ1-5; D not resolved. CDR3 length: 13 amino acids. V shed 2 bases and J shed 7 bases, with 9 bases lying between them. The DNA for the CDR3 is TGTGCCAGCAGTTTAAACACCGGGCAGCCCCAGCATTTT. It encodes CASSLNTGQPQHF.

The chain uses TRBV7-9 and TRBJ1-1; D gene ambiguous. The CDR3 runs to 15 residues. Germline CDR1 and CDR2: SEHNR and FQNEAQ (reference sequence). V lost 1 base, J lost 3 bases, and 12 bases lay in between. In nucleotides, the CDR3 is TGTGCCAGCAGCTTAGTGGCAGAACCACACACTGAAGCTTTCTTT. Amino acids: CASSLVAEPHTEAFF.

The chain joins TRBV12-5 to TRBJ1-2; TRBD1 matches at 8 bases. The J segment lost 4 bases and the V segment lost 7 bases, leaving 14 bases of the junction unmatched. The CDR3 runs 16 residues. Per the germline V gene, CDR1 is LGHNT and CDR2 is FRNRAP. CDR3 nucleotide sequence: TGTGCTAGTGCCAAGACAGGGGTCCCTAACATCTATGGCTACACCTTC. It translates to CASAKTGVPNIYGYTF.

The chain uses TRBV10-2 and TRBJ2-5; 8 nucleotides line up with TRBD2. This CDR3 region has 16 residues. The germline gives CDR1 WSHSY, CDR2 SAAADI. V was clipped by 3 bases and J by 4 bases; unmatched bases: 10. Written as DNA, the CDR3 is TGCGCCAGCAGTGATCTGGCGGGGGGATACCTAGAGACCCAGTACTTC. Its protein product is CASSDLAGGYLETQYF.

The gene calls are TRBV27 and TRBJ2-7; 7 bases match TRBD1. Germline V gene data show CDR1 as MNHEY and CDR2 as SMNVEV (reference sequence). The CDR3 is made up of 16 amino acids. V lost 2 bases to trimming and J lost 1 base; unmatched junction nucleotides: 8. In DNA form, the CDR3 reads TGTGCCAGCAGTTTAAGTTGGGCAGGGGGTTCCTACGAGCAGTACTTC. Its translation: CASSLSWAGGSYEQYF.

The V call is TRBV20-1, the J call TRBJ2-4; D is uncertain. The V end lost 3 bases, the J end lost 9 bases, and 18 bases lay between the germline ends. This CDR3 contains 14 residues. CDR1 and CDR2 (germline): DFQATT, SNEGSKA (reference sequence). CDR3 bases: TGCAGTGCTAGTGGGCTTGGTGCGGCTTCCATTCAGTACTTC. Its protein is CSASGLGAASIQYF.

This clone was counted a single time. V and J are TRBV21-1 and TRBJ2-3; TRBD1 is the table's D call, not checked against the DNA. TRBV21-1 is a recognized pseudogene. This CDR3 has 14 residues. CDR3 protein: CASRTGMFTDTQYF. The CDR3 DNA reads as TGTGCCAGCAGGACAGGGATGTTCACAGATACGCAGTATTTT.

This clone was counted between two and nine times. The CDR3 nucleotides read TGTGCCAGCAAGGAGGAGATGAACACTGAAGCTTTCTTT. It translates to CASKEEMNTEAFF. The chain uses TRBV2 and TRBJ1-1; D call uncertain. The CDR3 has 13 residues. Germline CDR1 SNHLY, CDR2 FYNNEI. V shed 7 bases and J shed 0 bases, with 9 bases lying between them.

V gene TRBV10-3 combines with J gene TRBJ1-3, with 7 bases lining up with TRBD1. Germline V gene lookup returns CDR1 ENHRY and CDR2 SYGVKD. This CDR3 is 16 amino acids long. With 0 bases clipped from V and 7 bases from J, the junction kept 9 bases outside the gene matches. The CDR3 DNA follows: TGTGCCATCAGTGAGTCGACAGGGTTGCTTCAGAACACCATATATTTT. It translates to CAISESTGLLQNTIYF.

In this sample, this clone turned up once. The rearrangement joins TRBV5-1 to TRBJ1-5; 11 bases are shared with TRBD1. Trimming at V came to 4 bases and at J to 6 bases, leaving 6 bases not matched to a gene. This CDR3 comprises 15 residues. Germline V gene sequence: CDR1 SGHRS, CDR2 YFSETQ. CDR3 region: CASSVGTGGIQPQHF. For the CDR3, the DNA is TGCGCCAGCAGCGTAGGGACAGGGGGGATTCAGCCCCAGCATTTT. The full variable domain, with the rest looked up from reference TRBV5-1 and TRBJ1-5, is KAGVTQTPRYLIKTRGQQVTLSCSPISGHRSVSWYQQTPGQGLQFLFEYFSETQRNKGNFPGRFSGRQFSNSRSEMNVSTLELGDSALYLCASSVGTGGIQPQHFGDGTRLSIL.

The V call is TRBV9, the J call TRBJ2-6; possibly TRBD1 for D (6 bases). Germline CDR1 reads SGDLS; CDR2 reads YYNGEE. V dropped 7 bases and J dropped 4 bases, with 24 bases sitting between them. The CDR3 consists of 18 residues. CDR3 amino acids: CASRSQGCISSGANVLTF. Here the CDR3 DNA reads TGTGCCAGCCGGAGTCAGGGGTGTATTTCTTCCGGGGCCAACGTCCTGACTTTC.

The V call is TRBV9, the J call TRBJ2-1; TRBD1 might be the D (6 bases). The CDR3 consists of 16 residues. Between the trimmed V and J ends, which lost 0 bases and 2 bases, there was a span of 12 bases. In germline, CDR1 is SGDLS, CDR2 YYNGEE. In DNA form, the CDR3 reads TGTGCCAGCAGCGTAGCCCAAACAGGGACCTACAATGAGCAGTTCTTC. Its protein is CASSVAQTGTYNEQFF.

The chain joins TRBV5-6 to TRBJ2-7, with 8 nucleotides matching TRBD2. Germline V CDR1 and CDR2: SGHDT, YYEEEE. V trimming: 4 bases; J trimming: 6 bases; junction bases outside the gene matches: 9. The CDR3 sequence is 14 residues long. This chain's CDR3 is CASSEGLGASEQYF. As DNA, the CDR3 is TGTGCCAGCAGCGAGGGACTAGGCGCAAGCGAGCAGTACTTC.

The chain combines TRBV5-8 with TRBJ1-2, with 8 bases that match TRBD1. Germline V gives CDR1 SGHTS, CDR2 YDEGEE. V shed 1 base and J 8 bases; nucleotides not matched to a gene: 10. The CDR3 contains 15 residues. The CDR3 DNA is TGTGCCAGCAGCTTGTCGGGGACAGGCCGTGGGGGCTACACCTTC. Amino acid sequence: CASSLSGTGRGGYTF.

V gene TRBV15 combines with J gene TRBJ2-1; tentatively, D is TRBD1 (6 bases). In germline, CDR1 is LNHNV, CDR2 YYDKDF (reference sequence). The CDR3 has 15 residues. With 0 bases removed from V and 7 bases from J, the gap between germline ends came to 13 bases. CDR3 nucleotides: TGTGCCACCAGCAGAGATCGAAGGACAGATAATGAGCAGTTCTTC. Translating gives CATSRDRRTDNEQFF.